A single sample gave rise to the 25 T cell receptor beta chains below, sequenced in a study of T cell repertoires in cytomegalovirus infection. In TCRdb, the reads were re-called with MiXCR into one record per CDR3 protein. There are about 240,000 distinct CDR3 sequences in the sample; about 5.9% occur only once, and under 7.5% lies in the top ten. The sequenced material came from PBMCs. These receptors were obtained from a human donor in good health (CMV status not recorded). Some clones in this sample may be carry-over from other donors' samples.

In this sample, this clonotype turned up many times. The junction shows a germline mismatch at one end, possibly a read error. The CDR3 DNA sequence: TGCAGCGTTGAAGGGGGAAGCAGGACACCAGACTTC. Residues: CSVEGGSRTPDF. The rearrangement uses TRBV29-1 and TRBJ2-5, with D perhaps matching TRBD1 (5 bases). The CDR3 consists of 12 residues. Per the germline V gene, CDR1 is SQVTM and CDR2 is ANQGSEA.

This clonotype was counted at least ten times. The chain is built from TRBV7-2 and TRBJ1-3; D perhaps matches TRBD1 (6 bases). Germline V gives CDR1 SGHTA, CDR2 FQGNSA. Trimming stripped 3 bases from V and 4 bases from J, with 10 bases between. This CDR3 has 14 residues. The CDR3 coding sequence is TGTGCCAGCAGCTTCAGGGGCGCGGGAAACACCATATATTTT. Translating gives CASSFRGAGNTIYF. The full variable domain, completed using reference TRBV7-2 and TRBJ1-3, is GAGVSQSPSNKVTEKGKDVELRCDPISGHTALYWYRQSLGQGLEFLIYFQGNSAPDKSGLPSDRFSAERTGGSVSTLTIQRTQQEDSAVYLCASSFRGAGNTIYFGEGSWLTVV.

The table lists this clonotype with many counts. The chain combines TRBV12-3 or TRBV12-4 with TRBJ2-3; 7 bases agree with TRBD2. The CDR3 totals 15 residues. V shed 7 bases, J shed 2 bases, and the junction held 9 bases outside the gene matches. The DNA for the CDR3 is TGTGCCAGCAAGGCCCGGGGGGACCTCACAGATACGCAGTATTTT. Translated: CASKARGDLTDTQYF.

This clonotype was seen ten or more times. The chain links TRBV7-6 to TRBJ2-1, with 8 bases aligning to TRBD2. The CDR3 extends over 15 amino acids. The V segment lost 5 bases and the J segment 4 bases; nucleotides outside the gene matches: 7. The germline V gene encodes CDR1 SGHVS and CDR2 FNYEAQ. As DNA, the CDR3 is TGTGCCAGCAGCCACGGGAGGGCGGAATACAATGAGCAGTTCTTC. Its translation is CASSHGRAEYNEQFF.

V usage is TRBV9 and J usage is TRBJ2-5; D possibly corresponds to TRBD2 (6 bases). Trimming took 0 bases from V and 2 from J, leaving 17 bases between them. Germline V CDR1 and CDR2: SGDLS, YYNGEE. The CDR3 extends over 17 amino acids. As DNA, the CDR3 is TGTGCCAGCAGCGTAGCTCTGGACGGGAGTCCTCAAGAGACCCAGTACTTC. It codes for CASSVALDGSPQETQYF.

This clonotype was detected many times. The V call is TRBV6-2 or TRBV6-3, the J call TRBJ2-1; TRBD1 matches 10 bases. In germline, CDR1 is MNHEY, CDR2 SVGEGT. The V segment lost 5 bases and the J segment 5 bases; nucleotides outside the gene matches: 3. The CDR3 length is 14 residues. The CDR3 is CASSGDRGNNEQFF. CDR3 DNA sequence: TGTGCCAGCAGTGGGGACAGGGGCAACAATGAGCAGTTCTTC.

This clonotype was seen repeatedly, ten times or more. Here the CDR3 reads CASSSGTKNEQFF. CDR3 DNA: TGCGCCAGCAGCTCCGGGACTAAGAATGAGCAGTTCTTC. The chain recombines TRBV5-1 with TRBJ2-1, with 7 nucleotides matching TRBD2. This CDR3 comprises 13 residues. J gave up 7 bases and V 3 bases, and 4 bases lay outside the gene matches. Germline V gives CDR1 SGHRS, CDR2 YFSETQ.

This clonotype has a count of ten or more. The CDR3 DNA is TGTGCCAGCAGTAGGGGACAGCTCAATCAGCCCCAGCATTTT. Protein product: CASSRGQLNQPQHF. The chain couples TRBV28 to TRBJ1-5; TRBD1 aligns across 7 bases. CDR1 MDHEN and CDR2 SYDVKM come from the germline V gene. The V segment lost 5 bases and the J segment 3 bases; nucleotides outside the gene matches: 4. CDR3 size: 14 residues. Variable domain in full (rest from reference TRBV28 and TRBJ1-5): DVKVTQSSRYLVKRTGEKVFLECVQDMDHENMFWYRQDPGLGLRLIYFSYDVKMKEKGDIPEGYSVSREKKERFSLILESASTNQTSMYLCASSRGQLNQPQHFGDGTRLSIL.

The sample holds many counts of this clonotype. The chain employs TRBV11-2 and TRBJ2-7, with TRBD1 matching 7 bases. Losses at the gene ends were 4 bases for V and 2 bases for J; bases not matched to a gene: 5. There are 14 residues in the CDR3. Per germline, CDR1 SGHAT and CDR2 FQNNGV. The DNA for the CDR3 is TGTGCCAGCAGCTCCGACAGGGATACCTACGAGCAGTACTTC. It codes for CASSSDRDTYEQYF.

This clonotype has at least ten counts. The DNA for the CDR3 is TGCAGTGCTAGAGACTCAGGTGGCCATTTCTACGAGCAGTACTTC. Its protein is CSARDSGGHFYEQYF. V is TRBV20-1 and J is TRBJ2-7; D gene ambiguous. Per the germline V gene, CDR1 is DFQATT and CDR2 is SNEGSKA (reference sequence). CDR3 length equals 15 residues. Deletions cut 0 bases from V and 3 bases from J, with 15 bases between.

This clonotype came up many times. The rearrangement uses TRBV7-9 and TRBJ2-3; 9 bases align to TRBD1. CDR3 length: 14 amino acids. Per germline, CDR1 SEHNR and CDR2 FQNEAQ (reference sequence). CDR3 nucleotides: TGTGTCCCGACAGGGGGGGAGGGCCCAGATACGCAGTATTTT. It translates to CVPTGGEGPDTQYF.

This clonotype has ten or more counts. This chain connects TRBV2 to TRBJ2-3, with D perhaps matching TRBD1 (6 bases). V was pared by 6 bases and J by 0 bases, with 16 bases between. Germline V gene sequence: CDR1 SNHLY, CDR2 FYNNEI. CDR3 length equals 16 residues. The CDR3, as DNA: TGTGCCAGCAGCCCTCTGGACAGTTCTAGCACAGATACGCAGTATTTT. Its translation: CASSPLDSSSTDTQYF.

The rearrangement uses TRBV20-1 and TRBJ1-6; TRBD1 agrees at 9 bases. CDR1 and CDR2 from the germline V gene are DFQATT and SNEGSKA (reference sequence). V dropped 4 bases and J dropped 9; count of bases not matched to a gene: 7. The CDR3 has 14 residues. The CDR3 DNA reads as TGCAGTGCTACGGTGGGACAGGGCCTTTCACCCCTCCACTTT. This codes for CSATVGQGLSPLHF.

In its sample, this clonotype was seen many times. V and J are TRBV28 and TRBJ1-2; the match to TRBD1 covers 7 bases. The CDR3 is 15 residues long. V lost 7 bases to trimming and J lost 0 bases; unmatched junction nucleotides: 8. Per the germline V gene, CDR1 is MDHEN and CDR2 is SYDVKM. CDR3 coding DNA: TGTGCCAGCACCGGGACAGCGATAGCTAACTATGGCTACACCTTC. The encoded protein is CASTGTAIANYGYTF.

This clonotype was observed many times. The CDR3 protein is CASSPSGTGYGYTF. CDR3 bases: TGTGCCAGCAGCCCTTCCGGGACAGGGTATGGCTACACCTTC. The V gene is TRBV7-2, the J gene TRBJ1-2, with TRBD1 matching 9 bases. V was clipped by 5 bases and J by 5 bases; unmatched bases: 6. CDR1 is SGHTA and CDR2 is FQGNSA in the germline V gene. The CDR3 is made up of 14 amino acids.

This clonotype was seen ten or more times. The J gene is TRBJ2-1, the V gene TRBV6-2 or TRBV6-3, with TRBD2 matching over 7 bases. V lost 2 bases to trimming and J lost 5 bases; unmatched junction nucleotides: 0. Germline V gives CDR1 MNHEY, CDR2 SVGEGT. The CDR3 extends over 13 amino acids. CDR3 protein: CASSYLADNEQFF. DNA of the CDR3: TGTGCCAGCAGTTACCTAGCGGACAATGAGCAGTTCTTC.

The V call is TRBV25-1, the J call TRBJ1-6; D may be TRBD1 (5 bases). The germline V and J ends were trimmed by 7 bases and 7 bases, with 17 bases remaining between them. The CDR3 has 15 amino acids. Germline loops: CDR1 MGHDK, CDR2 SYGVNS. The CDR3 is CASKKQGQDNSPLHF. CDR3 nucleotides: TGTGCCAGCAAAAAGCAGGGCCAGGACAATTCACCCCTCCACTTT.

V and J are TRBV7-6 and TRBJ1-2; D possibly corresponds to TRBD1 (5 bases). Trimming cost V 8 bases and J 7 bases, with 14 bases left between them. The CDR3 is 12 residues long. CDR1 is SGHVS and CDR2 is FNYEAQ in the germline V gene. The CDR3 DNA follows: TGTGCCAGCGGGGGACCACCGGGTGGCTACACCTTC. Translating it yields CASGGPPGGYTF.

This clonotype has at least ten counts. This chain connects TRBV7-9 to TRBJ1-5; D uncertain. The CDR3 runs 14 residues. From germline, CDR1 is SEHNR and CDR2 FQNEAQ (reference sequence). The V end lost 3 bases, the J end lost 3 bases, and 9 bases lay between the germline ends. Here the CDR3 reads CASSFGSNNQPQHF. CDR3 DNA sequence: TGTGCCAGCAGCTTTGGGTCGAACAATCAGCCCCAGCATTTT.

This clonotype was seen many times. This chain joins TRBV11-1 and TRBJ2-1; 7 bases line up with TRBD2. Trimming took 5 bases from V and 8 from J; bases not matched to a gene: 3. Germline V gives CDR1 SGHAT, CDR2 FQDESV (reference sequence). This CDR3 comprises 12 residues. CDR3 in amino acids: CASSHRGDEQFF. CDR3 nucleotides: TGTGCCAGCAGCCATCGGGGGGATGAGCAGTTCTTC.

This clonotype was counted ten times or more. V usage is TRBV4-1 and J usage is TRBJ2-7, with D hard to call. CDR3 length: 15 amino acids. CDR1 is MGHRA, CDR2 YSYEKL, per germline. V lost 0 bases and J lost 4, with 13 bases in between. In DNA, the CDR3 is TGCGCCAGCAGCCAAGATCGGTCACTACGGTACGAGCAGTACTTC. It is translated as CASSQDRSLRYEQYF.

This clonotype showed up many times. The rearrangement uses TRBV2 and TRBJ1-5, with D perhaps TRBD1 (5 bases). Germline V lookup: CDR1 SNHLY, CDR2 FYNNEI. This CDR3 has 13 amino acids. Trimming removed 8 bases at V and 7 bases at J, with 15 bases between. The CDR3 reads CASRRGEGQPQHF. DNA for the CDR3: TGTGCCAGCCGGAGGGGCGAAGGGCAGCCCCAGCATTTT.

This clonotype was detected many times. The chain carries TRBV7-2 and TRBJ2-7; D unclear. V was shortened by 5 bases and J by 3 bases, with 14 bases between the two germline ends. This CDR3 has 14 residues. In germline, CDR1 is SGHTA, CDR2 FQGNSA. In nucleotides, the CDR3 is TGTGCCAGCAGCCCCACCTTGGGCGGCTACGAGCAGTACTTC. This encodes CASSPTLGGYEQYF.

Many counts were recorded for this clonotype. This rearrangement joins TRBV20-1 to TRBJ1-5; the match to TRBD1 covers 10 bases. Trimming cost V 5 bases and J 5 bases; bases outside gene matches: 6. CDR1 and CDR2 from the germline V gene are DFQATT and SNEGSKA (reference sequence). This CDR3 contains 14 residues. Here the CDR3 DNA reads TGCAGTGCTCCGGACAGGGGGACGGATCAGCCCCAGCATTTT. It codes for CSAPDRGTDQPQHF.

In its sample, this clonotype was seen many times. The chain combines TRBV12-3 or TRBV12-4 with TRBJ1-5, with 9 nucleotides matching TRBD1. The CDR3 runs 14 residues. The trim removed 7 bases at V and 4 bases at J, leaving 5 bases unmatched. CDR3 nucleotide sequence: TGTGCCAGCAACTCCGGACAGGGGAATCAGCCCCAGCATTTT. Translated, it gives CASNSGQGNQPQHF.